The 2 T cell receptor beta chains below were found in one sample sequenced in a study of cytomegalovirus exposure and HLA in healthy donors. PCR amplification relied on 60 Vbeta primers (plus 13 Jbeta primers). The data were produced by immunoSEQ multiplex PCR, yet TCRdb's version contains in-frame clones alone and is incomplete. Here the sample spans more than 150,000 clones, roughly 83% being singletons. Sequencing was performed on PBMCs. All receptors derive from a young woman in good health and CMV-seronegative.

The chain is built from TRBV11-2 and TRBJ1-2; D not resolved. With 1 base removed from V and 5 bases from J, the gap between germline ends came to 14 bases. The CDR3 runs 15 residues. Germline CDR1 and CDR2: SGHAT and FQNNGV. This CDR3 is CASSLGPGREYGYTF. CDR3 bases: TGTGCCAGCAGCTTAGGGCCGGGGAGGGAGTATGGCTACACCTTC. The full variable domain, completed using reference TRBV11-2 and TRBJ1-2, is EAGVAQSPRYKIIEKRQSVAFWCNPISGHATLYWYQQILGQGPKLLIQFQNNGVVDDSQLPKDRFSAERLKGVDSTLKIQPAKLEDSAVYLCASSLGPGREYGYTFGSGTRLTVV.

The CDR3 is CASFDRGSGGTDTQYF. The DNA of the CDR3 is TGTGCCAGCTTTGACCGTGGTAGCGGGGGCACAGATACGCAGTATTTT. The chain carries TRBV2 and TRBJ2-3, with TRBD2 matching over 8 bases. Germline V gene data show CDR1 as SNHLY and CDR2 as FYNNEI. The CDR3 runs to 16 residues. J was trimmed by 1 base and V by 8 bases; bases with no gene match: 11.